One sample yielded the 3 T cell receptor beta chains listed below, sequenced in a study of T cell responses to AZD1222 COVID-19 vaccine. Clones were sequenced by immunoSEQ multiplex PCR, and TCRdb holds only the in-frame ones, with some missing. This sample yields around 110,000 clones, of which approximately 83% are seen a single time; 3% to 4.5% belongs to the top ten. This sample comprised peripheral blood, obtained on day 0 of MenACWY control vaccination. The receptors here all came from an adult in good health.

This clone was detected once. The CDR3 bases are TGTGCCAGCAGCCGTCTCAGGGGGAGCCGGTCACCCCTCCACTTT. This sequence encodes CASSRLRGSRSPLHF. V gene TRBV3-1 (or the pseudogene TRBV3-2) combines with J gene TRBJ1-6; 7 nucleotides line up with TRBD1. The CDR3 extends over 15 amino acids. CDR1 LGHDT and CDR2 YNNKEL come from the germline V gene (reference sequence). V lost 4 bases, J lost 10 bases, and 10 bases stayed unmatched.

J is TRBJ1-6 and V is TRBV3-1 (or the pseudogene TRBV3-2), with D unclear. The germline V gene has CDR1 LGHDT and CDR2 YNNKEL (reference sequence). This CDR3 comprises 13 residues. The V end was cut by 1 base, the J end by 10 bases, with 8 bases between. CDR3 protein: CASSQAGDSPLHF. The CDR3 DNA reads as TGTGCCAGCAGCCAAGCCGGCGACTCACCCCTCCACTTT.

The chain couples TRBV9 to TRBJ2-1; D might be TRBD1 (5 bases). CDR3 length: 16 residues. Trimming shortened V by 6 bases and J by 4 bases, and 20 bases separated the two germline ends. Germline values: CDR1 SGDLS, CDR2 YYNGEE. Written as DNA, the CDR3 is TGTGCCAGCACCGCGAAGGGGATAGCACGATACAATGAGCAGTTCTTC. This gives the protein CASTAKGIARYNEQFF. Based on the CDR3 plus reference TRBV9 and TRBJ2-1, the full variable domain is DSGVTQTPKHLITATGQRVTLRCSPRSGDLSVYWYQQSLDQGLQFLIQYYNGEERAKGNILERFSAQQFPDLHSELNLSSLELGDSALYFCASTAKGIARYNEQFFGPGTRLTVL.